The 8 T cell receptor beta chains given below trace back to one sample, sequenced in a study of shared clonotypes between healthy human individuals. The repertoire was sequenced with immunoSEQ multiplex PCR; TCRdb's copy has only in-frame clones and lacks some. The table lists roughly 700,000 clones, less than 95% of them singletons. Sequencing was carried out using memory CD8+ T cells from PBMCs. As to subset: CD45RO+ cells pooled with CCR7-negative TemRA cells. The receptor set was obtained from a young man in good health. Some clones in this sample may be carry-over from other donors' samples.

This clone was counted once. The J gene is TRBJ1-2, the V gene TRBV27; 7 bases are a match to TRBD1. The CDR3 has 17 amino acids. After removal of 3 bases from V and 2 bases from J, the junction contained 12 bases not matched to a gene. Germline values: CDR1 MNHEY, CDR2 SMNVEV (reference sequence). The CDR3 spells CASSFRGGNQENYGYTF. The CDR3 nucleotides read TGTGCCAGCAGTTTTCGAGGGGGCAATCAGGAGAACTATGGCTACACCTTC.

Many counts were recorded for this clone. This chain links TRBV7-9 with TRBJ2-1; 8 bases match TRBD1. The germline CDR1 and CDR2 sequences are SEHNR and FQNEAQ (reference sequence). The J segment lost 9 bases and the V segment lost 1 base, leaving 8 bases of the junction unmatched. This CDR3 spans 15 amino acids. For the CDR3, the DNA is TGTGCCAGCAGCTTAGGGACAGGGAGAAGTAGTGAGCAGTTCTTC. Protein: CASSLGTGRSSEQFF.

The chain combines TRBV29-1 with TRBJ1-1; the D gene is possibly TRBD1 (6 bases). V was shortened by 6 bases and J by 6 bases, with 23 bases between the two germline ends. CDR1 and CDR2 from the germline V gene are SQVTM and ANQGSEA. The CDR3 runs to 15 residues. The CDR3 reads CSVAKGVRVSPEAFF. CDR3 DNA: TGCAGCGTCGCTAAGGGGGTACGGGTTTCTCCTGAAGCTTTCTTT.

The gene calls are TRBV7-9 and TRBJ2-2; D is possibly TRBD1 (5 bases). Deletions cut 7 bases from V and 3 bases from J, with 15 bases between. Germline CDR1 reads SEHNR; CDR2 reads FQNEAQ (reference sequence). The CDR3 has 15 amino acids. CDR3 amino acids: CASTVVGPYTGELFF. Written as DNA, the CDR3 is TGTGCCAGCACCGTGGTGGGGCCCTACACCGGGGAGCTGTTTTTT.

This clone was found a few times. The chain joins TRBV2 to TRBJ2-1; D remains ambiguous. The length of the CDR3 is 13 residues. Trimming stripped 4 bases from V and 7 bases from J, with 11 bases between. Germline V gives CDR1 SNHLY, CDR2 FYNNEI. The CDR3 protein is CASSVNRYNEQFF. Here the CDR3 DNA reads TGTGCCAGCAGTGTTAACCGATATAATGAGCAGTTCTTC.

This chain connects TRBV7-6 to TRBJ1-2; D uncertain. The CDR3 spans 13 residues. V was shortened by 6 bases and J by 3 bases, with 11 bases between the two germline ends. Germline V gene sequence: CDR1 SGHVS, CDR2 FNYEAQ. The CDR3 here is CASSPGRHYGYTF. CDR3 coding DNA: TGTGCCAGCAGTCCAGGACGGCACTATGGCTACACCTTC. The whole variable domain, filled in from reference TRBV7-6 and TRBJ1-2, reads GAGVSQSPRYKVTKRGQDVALRCDPISGHVSLYWYRQALGQGPEFLTYFNYEAQQDKSGLPNDRFSAERPEGSISTLTIQRTEQRDSAMYRCASSPGRHYGYTFGSGTRLTVV.

This clone showed up just a few times. This chain joins TRBV4-2 and TRBJ1-5; 7 bases align to TRBD1. The CDR3 is 15 amino acids. J lost 3 bases, V lost 3 bases, and 5 bases had no gene match. The germline gives CDR1 LGHNA, CDR2 YNFKEQ. CDR3 DNA: TGTGCCAGCAGCCAGATCGACAGGGACAATCAGCCCCAGCATTTT. Encoded protein: CASSQIDRDNQPQHF.

As concerns this clone: Its ends do not fully match the called genes, so a read error is possible. The chain couples TRBV6-5 to TRBJ2-2, with TRBD2 matching 8 bases. The length of the CDR3 is 15 residues. Germline values: CDR1 MNHEY, CDR2 SVGAGI. CDR3 in amino acids: CASSTREGPTEELFF. CDR3 in DNA: TGTGCCAGCAGTACCCGGGAGGGGCCCACCGAGGAGCTGTTTTTT.